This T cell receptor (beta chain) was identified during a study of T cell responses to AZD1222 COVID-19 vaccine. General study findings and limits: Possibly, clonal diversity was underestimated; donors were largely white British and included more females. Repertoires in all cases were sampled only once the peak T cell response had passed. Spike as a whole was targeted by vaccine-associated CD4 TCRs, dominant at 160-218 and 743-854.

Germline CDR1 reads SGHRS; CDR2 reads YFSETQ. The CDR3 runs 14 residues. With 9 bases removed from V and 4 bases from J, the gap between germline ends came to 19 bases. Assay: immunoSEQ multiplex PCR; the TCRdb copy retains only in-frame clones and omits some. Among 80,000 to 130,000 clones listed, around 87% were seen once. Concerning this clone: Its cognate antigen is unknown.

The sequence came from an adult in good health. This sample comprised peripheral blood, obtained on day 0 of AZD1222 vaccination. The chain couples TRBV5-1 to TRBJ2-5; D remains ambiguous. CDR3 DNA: TGCGCCACCAGTCCAGAACATTGGGGAGAGACCCAGTACTTC. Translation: CATSPEHWGETQYF.